These 28 T cell receptor beta chains share one sample of origin, sequenced in a study of technical replicates of blood from several donors. The method was immunoSEQ multiplex PCR; TCRdb's version includes in-frame clones alone and lacks a portion of them. Found here are around 69,000 clones, approximately 97% of them singletons; the top ten hold less than 0.25%. Sequencing input: T cells isolated from PBMCs. The source of these receptors is a human donor in good health.

This chain links TRBV27 with TRBJ2-1; D not certain. From germline, CDR1 is MNHEY and CDR2 SMNVEV (reference sequence). The CDR3 consists of 13 residues. Deletions cut 5 bases from V and 7 bases from J, with 12 bases between. The CDR3 region has the DNA TGTGCCAGCAGTAGCTTAAGCAGGAATGAGCAGTTCTTC. Translating it yields CASSSLSRNEQFF.

The chain links TRBV19 to TRBJ2-4, with TRBD2 matching 10 bases. The CDR3 covers 17 residues. The germline V gene has CDR1 LNHDA and CDR2 SQIVND (reference sequence). J was trimmed by 8 bases and V by 5 bases; bases with no gene match: 15. The CDR3 region is CASSPREASGGRDIQYF. In DNA form, the CDR3 reads TGTGCCAGTAGTCCCCGGGAGGCTAGCGGGGGAAGGGACATTCAGTACTTC.

CDR3 sequence (DNA): TGTGCCAGCAGCCGAGGGACTAGCGGGATCCAAGAGACCCAGTACTTC. Protein product: CASSRGTSGIQETQYF. The V call is TRBV9, the J call TRBJ2-5; 13 bases are a match to TRBD2. The CDR3 covers 16 residues. Germline CDR1 and CDR2: SGDLS and YYNGEE. V gave up 4 bases and J gave up 1 base; unmatched junction bases: 4.

The V call is TRBV2, the J call TRBJ2-1; 9 bases fit TRBD1. Trimming at V came to 3 bases and at J to 7 bases, leaving 7 bases not matched to a gene. Germline CDR1 reads SNHLY; CDR2 reads FYNNEI. This CDR3 has 15 amino acids. The CDR3 region is CASSERSGTGNEQFF. In nucleotides, the CDR3 is TGTGCCAGCAGTGAGCGGAGTGGGACAGGGAATGAGCAGTTCTTC.

The chain links TRBV30 to TRBJ2-6; D is unclear. V was pared by 5 bases and J by 3 bases, with 8 bases between. Per the germline V gene, CDR1 is GTSNPN and CDR2 is SVGIG (reference sequence). The CDR3 contains 13 residues. CDR3 sequence (DNA): TGTGCCTGGCGAGGTGATGGGGCCAACGTCCTGACTTTC. Protein sequence: CAWRGDGANVLTF.

This chain connects TRBV6-1 to TRBJ2-2, with D tentatively TRBD1 (5 bases). The V end was cut by 4 bases, the J end by 6 bases, with 12 bases between. Germline V lookup: CDR1 MNHNS, CDR2 SASEGT. The CDR3 totals 14 residues. The CDR3 reads CASSAGRVAGELFF. The CDR3 bases are TGTGCCAGCAGTGCCGGCAGGGTGGCCGGGGAGCTGTTTTTT.

The chain joins TRBV10-2 to TRBJ2-3; D is possibly TRBD2 (6 bases). CDR1 and CDR2 (germline): WSHSY, SAAADI. Trimming took 6 bases from V and 6 from J, leaving 13 bases between them. The CDR3 contains 13 residues. The CDR3 sequence: CASSPSSVDTQYF. CDR3 coding DNA: TGCGCCAGCAGCCCTTCTAGCGTTGATACGCAGTATTTT.

The chain uses TRBV20-1 and TRBJ1-1; tentative D call: TRBD1 (6 bases). V lost 5 bases and J lost 5, with 9 bases in between. The germline V gene encodes CDR1 DFQATT and CDR2 SNEGSKA (reference sequence). This CDR3 has 11 residues. Here the CDR3 reads CSAYRETEAFF. CDR3 DNA: TGCAGTGCTTACAGGGAAACTGAAGCTTTCTTT.

The chain links TRBV18 to TRBJ2-1, with 10 bases aligning to TRBD2. Germline V lookup: CDR1 KGHSH, CDR2 LQKENI. Trimming at V came to 5 bases and at J to 4 bases, leaving 8 bases not matched to a gene. There are 16 residues in the CDR3. CDR3 region: CASSGLLAGEYNEQFF. DNA of the CDR3: TGTGCCAGCTCAGGGCTGCTAGCGGGAGAGTACAATGAGCAGTTCTTC.

This clone was counted once. The chain employs TRBV5-1 and TRBJ2-7; 9 positions match TRBD1. The CDR3 consists of 14 residues. J gave up 2 bases and V 3 bases, and 3 bases lay outside the gene matches. Looked up from germline, CDR1 is SGHRS and CDR2 is YFSETQ. Here the CDR3 reads CASSSGDRAYEQYF. For the CDR3, the DNA is TGCGCCAGCAGCTCAGGGGACAGGGCCTACGAGCAGTACTTC.

V usage is TRBV5-4 and J usage is TRBJ1-2; TRBD1 matches 8 bases. CDR1 is SGHNT and CDR2 is YYREEE in the germline V gene (reference sequence). The CDR3 extends over 16 amino acids. Trimming cost V 3 bases and J 4 bases; bases outside gene matches: 11. The CDR3 spells CASSSSPGTGIYGYTF. The CDR3 DNA reads TGTGCCAGCAGCTCCAGTCCCGGGACAGGAATCTATGGCTACACCTTC.

This chain uses TRBV27 with TRBJ2-1; possibly TRBD1 for D (6 bases). V dropped 7 bases and J dropped 5 bases, with 15 bases sitting between them. CDR3 length equals 14 residues. Germline V lookup: CDR1 MNHEY, CDR2 SMNVEV (reference sequence). In DNA, the CDR3 is TGTGCCAGCACCCTCTCGGGGACACACAATGAGCAGTTCTTC. It encodes CASTLSGTHNEQFF.

The V and J genes are TRBV5-4 and TRBJ2-7, with D possibly matching TRBD1 (5 bases). Between the trimmed V and J ends, which lost 2 bases and 7 bases, there was a span of 13 bases. This CDR3 is 13 amino acids long. Per the germline V gene, CDR1 is SGHNT and CDR2 is YYREEE (reference sequence). CDR3 DNA sequence: TGTGCCAGCAGCTTACCCAGGGCCCGGGAGCAGTACTTC. The encoded protein is CASSLPRAREQYF.

J is TRBJ2-7 and V is TRBV7-9; the D gene is possibly TRBD2 (5 bases). The CDR3 contains 12 residues. The V and J ends lost 8 bases and 0 bases respectively, with 8 bases between them. The germline V gene encodes CDR1 SEHNR and CDR2 FQNEAQ (reference sequence). CDR3 sequence (DNA): TGTGCCAGCGTTGCGGGCTCCTACGAGCAGTACTTC. It translates to CASVAGSYEQYF. Looking up the rest from reference TRBV7-9 and TRBJ2-7 gives the full variable domain: DTGVSQNPRHKITKRGQNVTFRCDPISEHNRLYWYRQTLGQGPEFLTYFQNEAQLEKSRLLSDRFSAERPKGSFSTLEIQRTEQGDSAMYLCASVAGSYEQYFGPGTRLTVT.

The chain joins TRBV30 to TRBJ1-5, with D possibly TRBD1 on 5 matching bases. This CDR3 is built from 13 residues. CDR1 is GTSNPN, CDR2 SVGIG, per germline (reference sequence). The V end lost 1 base, the J end lost 7 bases, and 11 bases lay between the germline ends. The CDR3 nucleotides read TGTGCCTGGAGTGGAACCGGGGGGCAGCCCCAGCATTTT. Protein product: CAWSGTGGQPQHF.

Only one count was recorded for this clone. J is TRBJ2-5 and V is TRBV5-1; D gene uncertain. Germline V gene data show CDR1 as SGHRS and CDR2 as YFSETQ. Trimming took 0 bases from V and 9 from J, leaving 9 bases between them. This CDR3 is built from 12 residues. In nucleotides, the CDR3 is TGCGCCAGCAGCTTGGGCCACCGGGCCCAGTACTTC. The encoded protein is CASSLGHRAQYF.

The V and J genes are TRBV10-1 and TRBJ2-4; a weak D match, TRBD2 (5 bases). Germline CDR1 is WNHNN and CDR2 is SYGVQD (reference sequence). This CDR3 spans 14 amino acids. The V end was cut by 4 bases, the J end by 8 bases, with 15 bases between. CDR3 DNA sequence: TGCGCCAGCAGTGCGGGGTCGGGTTTCGACATTCAGTACTTC. Encoded protein: CASSAGSGFDIQYF.

The V gene is TRBV18, the J gene TRBJ2-3; no reliable D call. The V end was cut by 4 bases, the J end by 4 bases, with 6 bases between. The germline V gene encodes CDR1 KGHSH and CDR2 LQKENI. This CDR3 contains 12 residues. The CDR3 DNA is TGTGCCAGCTCACAGAGCGCAGATACGCAGTATTTT. It specifies CASSQSADTQYF. Filled out from reference TRBV18 and TRBJ2-3, the complete variable domain reads NAGVMQNPRHLVRRRGQEARLRCSPMKGHSHVYWYRQLPEEGLKFMVYLQKENIIDESGMPKERFSAEFPKEGPSILRIQQVVRGDSAAYFCASSQSADTQYFGPGTRLTVL.

This rearrangement joins TRBV29-1 to TRBJ2-3, with 7 bases that match TRBD1. Germline-derived CDR1 and CDR2 are SQVTM and ANQGSEA. This CDR3 comprises 14 residues. V dropped 6 bases and J dropped 6; count of bases not matched to a gene: 12. CDR3 sequence reads: CSVPSDRASDTQYF. CDR3 coding DNA: TGCAGCGTCCCATCTGACAGGGCATCTGATACGCAGTATTTT.

This chain links TRBV5-1 with TRBJ2-1; D is possibly TRBD1 (6 bases). The CDR3 sequence is 16 residues long. Per germline, CDR1 SGHRS and CDR2 YFSETQ. Trimming took off 1 base at V and 1 base at J, with 12 bases between the two ends. CDR3 DNA sequence: TGCGCCAGCAGCTTGATAGGGACAAATTCCTACAATGAGCAGTTCTTC. Translated, it gives CASSLIGTNSYNEQFF.

Only one count was recorded for this clone. V gene TRBV2 combines with J gene TRBJ2-1; weak D call: TRBD1 (5 bases). V lost 8 bases and J 8 bases, leaving 19 bases between the germline ends. Germline lookup yields CDR1 SNHLY and CDR2 FYNNEI. The CDR3 has 14 residues. The CDR3 DNA reads as TGTGCCAGCCCGCCATGGCAGGACACTTATGAGCAGTTCTTC. Its protein product is CASPPWQDTYEQFF.

The J gene is TRBJ1-3, the V gene TRBV7-9, with D perhaps matching TRBD1 (5 bases). Trimming shortened V by 2 bases and J by 13 bases, and 12 bases separated the two germline ends. This CDR3 has 12 amino acids. CDR1 is SEHNR and CDR2 is FQNEAQ in the germline V gene (reference sequence). The CDR3 nucleotides are TGTGCCAGCAGCTTAAGACGGGACTGGATATATTTT. This translates into CASSLRRDWIYF. Complete variable domain (other parts from reference TRBV7-9 and TRBJ1-3): DTGVSQNPRHKITKRGQNVTFRCDPISEHNRLYWYRQTLGQGPEFLTYFQNEAQLEKSRLLSDRFSAERPKGSFSTLEIQRTEQGDSAMYLCASSLRRDWIYFGEGSWLTVV.

V gene TRBV19 combines with J gene TRBJ2-3; D gene unclear. Germline V gives CDR1 LNHDA, CDR2 SQIVND (reference sequence). The CDR3 length is 13 residues. Trimming removed 7 bases from V and 4 bases from J, with 12 bases in between. CDR3 nucleotide sequence: TGTGCCAGTACCGAAAGGAGCGCAGATACGCAGTATTTT. It yields the protein CASTERSADTQYF.

The genes are TRBV7-8 and TRBJ1-4; maybe TRBD1 (5 bases). The CDR3 spans 16 residues. The germline V and J ends were trimmed by 4 bases and 2 bases, with 14 bases remaining between them. CDR1 is SGHVS and CDR2 is FQNEAQ in the germline V gene. The CDR3: CASSSTGLRTNEKLFF. The CDR3 bases are TGTGCCAGCAGCTCCACGGGACTAAGGACTAATGAAAAACTGTTTTTT.

The chain uses TRBV7-8 and TRBJ2-7; 12 bases align to TRBD1. The germline gives CDR1 SGHVS, CDR2 FQNEAQ. Germline trimming cut 3 bases from V and 7 bases from J; bases unmatched to any gene: 10. This CDR3 has 16 residues. In DNA form, the CDR3 reads TGTGCCAGCAGCTTTTCCGGGACAGGGGGCTCGGAGGAGCAGTACTTC. Protein: CASSFSGTGGSEEQYF.

The chain links TRBV7-9 to TRBJ2-2; no clear D. The CDR3 runs 13 residues. The germline V gene encodes CDR1 SEHNR and CDR2 FQNEAQ (reference sequence). Trimming took 5 bases from V and 3 from J, leaving 7 bases between them. DNA for the CDR3: TGTGCCAGCAGCGCGGAGTACACCGGGGAGCTGTTTTTT. This sequence encodes CASSAEYTGELFF.

J is TRBJ1-2 and V is TRBV2; 7 bases align to TRBD1. Germline CDR1 SNHLY, CDR2 FYNNEI. V trimming: 8 bases; J trimming: 3 bases; junction bases outside the gene matches: 6. This CDR3 is built from 13 residues. The CDR3 DNA is TGTGCCAGCCTTACTCAGGGGGACTATGGCTACACCTTC. It yields the protein CASLTQGDYGYTF. Complete variable domain (other parts from reference TRBV2 and TRBJ1-2): EPEVTQTPSHQVTQMGQEVILRCVPISNHLYFYWYRQILGQKVEFLVSFYNNEISEKSEIFDDQFSVERPDGSNFTLKIRSTKLEDSAMYFCASLTQGDYGYTFGSGTRLTVV.

The rearrangement uses TRBV6-1 and TRBJ2-3, with 7 bases fitting TRBD2. The V gene's germline CDR1 is MNHNS and CDR2 SASEGT. The CDR3 is made up of 14 amino acids. V gave up 8 bases and J gave up 2 bases; unmatched junction bases: 7. The DNA of the CDR3 is TGTGCCAGCGGAGGGCTAGCGGCCACAGATACGCAGTATTTT. Translation: CASGGLAATDTQYF.